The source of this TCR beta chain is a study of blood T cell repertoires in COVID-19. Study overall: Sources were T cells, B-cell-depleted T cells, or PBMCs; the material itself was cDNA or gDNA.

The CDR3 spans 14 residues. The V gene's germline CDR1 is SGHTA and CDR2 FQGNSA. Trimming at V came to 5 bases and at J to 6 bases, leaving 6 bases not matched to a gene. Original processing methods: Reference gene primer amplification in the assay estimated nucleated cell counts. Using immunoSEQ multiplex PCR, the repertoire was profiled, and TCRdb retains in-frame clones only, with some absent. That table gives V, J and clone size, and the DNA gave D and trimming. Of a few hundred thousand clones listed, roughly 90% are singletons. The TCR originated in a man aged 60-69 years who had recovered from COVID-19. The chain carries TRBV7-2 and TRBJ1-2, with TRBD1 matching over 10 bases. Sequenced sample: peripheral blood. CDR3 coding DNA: TGTGCCAGCAGCAGAAGACAGGGGGCGCATGGCTACACCTTC. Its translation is CASSRRQGAHGYTF.